This T cell receptor beta chain emerged from a study of shared clonotypes between healthy human individuals. Overall study findings and caveats: It was the non-shared clonotypes that had lower generation probabilities than clonotypes shared by all four donors.

Details on this clone: The antigen is unknown.

Generated by immunoSEQ multiplex PCR, the TCRdb table keeps only in-frame clones and is missing some. Here the sample spans roughly 700,000 clones, approximately 79% being singletons. Germline CDR1 reads SGHDT; CDR2 reads YYEEEE. The V end lost 0 bases, the J end lost 7 bases, and 13 bases lay between the germline ends. The CDR3 contains 14 residues. Negatively enriched CD4+ T cells were divided by CD45RA into naive and memory. Material: memory CD4+ T cells sorted from blood. As to subset: CD45RA-negative fraction. The chain recombines TRBV5-6 with TRBJ1-1; D not resolved. This sequence originates from a woman aged 25 to 39 in good health. CDR3 protein: CASSLAGDIREAFF. The DNA of the CDR3 is TGTGCCAGCAGCTTGGCCGGGGATATCCGTGAAGCTTTCTTT.